The clone carrying this TCR beta chain occurred a few times. The target antigen is unknown. The entry originates in a study of OX40 agonist ivuxolimab in advanced cancers. Looking at the study overall: A diagnosis of hepatocellular carcinoma, melanoma, renal cell or head and neck cancer was present in dose-escalation patients.

The ends were cut back, 7 bases at V and 4 bases at J, with 17 bases in the middle. The CDR3 has 15 amino acids. Germline assignment: CDR1 LNHDA and CDR2 SQIVND (reference sequence). Overall study results and limits: CD4+ and CD8+ blood T cells expanded clonally by week 6 at 0.1 to 3.0 mg/kg.

Patients were ineligible given autoimmune disease history or systemic immunosuppression. TCRdb keeps only in-frame clones here, not all; method: immunoSEQ multiplex PCR. The data contain more than 65,000 clones, about 88% of them singletons. The material sequenced was CD4+ or CD8+ T cells sorted from blood, taken in a trial of the OX40 agonist ivuxolimab. The TCR sequence derives from an adult with an advanced solid tumor such as melanoma, head and neck, liver or kidney cancer. The chain has TRBV19 and TRBJ1-5; D unresolved. The chain's CDR3 is CASNVVLGRNQPQHF. CDR3 in DNA: TGTGCCAGTAATGTGGTGTTGGGTAGGAATCAGCCCCAGCATTTT. Supplemented by reference TRBV19 and TRBJ1-5, the full variable domain reads DGGITQSPKYLFRKEGQNVTLSCEQNLNHDAMYWYRQDPGQGLRLIYYSQIVNDFQKGDIAEGYSVSREKKESFPLTVTSAQKNPTAFYLCASNVVLGRNQPQHFGDGTRLSIL.